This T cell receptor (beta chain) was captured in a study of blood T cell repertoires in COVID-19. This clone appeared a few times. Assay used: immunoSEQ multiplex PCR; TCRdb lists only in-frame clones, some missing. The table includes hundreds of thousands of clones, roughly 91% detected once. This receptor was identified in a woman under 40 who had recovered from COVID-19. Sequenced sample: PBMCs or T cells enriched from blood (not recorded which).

The CDR3 DNA reads as TGCGCCAGCAGCCCCCGGGACAGGGACCTCTCTGGAAACACCATATATTTT. Translated: CASSPRDRDLSGNTIYF. The J gene is TRBJ1-3, the V gene TRBV5-1; 9 bases are shared with TRBD1. The CDR3 covers 17 residues. V was pared by 4 bases and J by 0 bases, with 8 bases of the junction left unmatched. Per germline, CDR1 SGHRS and CDR2 YFSETQ.